This TCR beta chain appears in the sequencing data of a study of early T cells in non-severe SARS-CoV-2 infection. Study overall: Chains were unpaired, as sequencing was done on bulk RNA from unsorted whole blood. The study's findings and limits: The matching step, a VDJdb search, favored anti-spike CD8 responses and missed private and CD4 specificities.

Unique molecular identifiers were attached to individual cDNA molecules. In TCRdb, the 5' RACE reads were re-called with MiXCR into one record per CDR3 protein. The table has about 110,000 distinct CDR3 sequences, 12% seen once. The CDR3 runs 14 residues. The ends lost 5 bases at V and 7 bases at J; junction bases unmatched: 5. The germline CDR1 and CDR2 sequences are SGHTA and FQGTGA. This clonotype has a handful of counts. As yet, its antigen is unknown. Sequenced material: whole blood. The sequence came from an adult who was a healthcare worker with PCR-confirmed SARS-CoV-2 infection or an uninfected control (not recorded which). The J gene is TRBJ1-6, the V gene TRBV7-3, with 7 nucleotides matching TRBD1. The CDR3 coding sequence is TGTGCCAGCAGCCGTACAGGGGCCAATTCACCCCTCCACTTT. Translated, it gives CASSRTGANSPLHF. Full variable domain (outside the CDR3, taken from reference TRBV7-3 and TRBJ1-6): GAGVSQTPSNKVTEKGKYVELRCDPISGHTALYWYRQSLGQGPEFLIYFQGTGAADDSGLPNDRFFAVRPEGSVSTLKIQRTERGDSAVYLCASSRTGANSPLHFGNGTRLTVT.